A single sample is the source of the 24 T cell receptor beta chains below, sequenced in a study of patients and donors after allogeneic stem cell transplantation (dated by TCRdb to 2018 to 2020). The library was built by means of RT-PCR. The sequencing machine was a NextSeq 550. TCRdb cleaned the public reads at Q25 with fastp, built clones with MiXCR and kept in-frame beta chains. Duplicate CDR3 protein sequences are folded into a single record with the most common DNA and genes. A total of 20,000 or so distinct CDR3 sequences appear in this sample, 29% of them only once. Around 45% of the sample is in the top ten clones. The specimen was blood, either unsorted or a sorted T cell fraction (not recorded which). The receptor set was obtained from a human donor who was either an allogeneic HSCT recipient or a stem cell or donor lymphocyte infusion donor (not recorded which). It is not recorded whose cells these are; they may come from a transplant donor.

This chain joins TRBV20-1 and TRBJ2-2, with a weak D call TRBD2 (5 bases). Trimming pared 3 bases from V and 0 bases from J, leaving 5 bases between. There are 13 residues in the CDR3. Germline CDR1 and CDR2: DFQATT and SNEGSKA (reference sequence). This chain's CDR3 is CSASGANTGELFF. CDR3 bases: TGCAGTGCTAGCGGGGCGAACACCGGGGAGCTGTTTTTT.

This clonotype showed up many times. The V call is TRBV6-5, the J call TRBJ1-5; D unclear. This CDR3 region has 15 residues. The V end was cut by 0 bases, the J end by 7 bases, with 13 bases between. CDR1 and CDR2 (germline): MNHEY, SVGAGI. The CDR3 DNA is TGTGCCAGCAGTTACTCACGCGGGAGGGAACAGCCCCAGCATTTT. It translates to CASSYSRGREQPQHF.

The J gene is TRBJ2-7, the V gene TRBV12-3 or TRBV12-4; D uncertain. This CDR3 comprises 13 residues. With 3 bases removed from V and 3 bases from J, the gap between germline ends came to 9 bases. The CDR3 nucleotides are TGTGCCAGCAGTTTTCGTAAGGTCTACGAGCAGTACTTC. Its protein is CASSFRKVYEQYF.

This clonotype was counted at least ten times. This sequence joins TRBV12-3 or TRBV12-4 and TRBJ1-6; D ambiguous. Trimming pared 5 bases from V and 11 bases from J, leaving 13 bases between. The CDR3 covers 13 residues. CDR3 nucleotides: TGTGCCAGCAGTCCCGCCTGGGAGGCACCCCTCCACTTT. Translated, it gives CASSPAWEAPLHF.

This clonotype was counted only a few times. This CDR3 reads CASTSRGEVYEGYTF. DNA for the CDR3: TGTGCCAGCACCTCCCGCGGCGAGGTTTATGAAGGCTACACCTTC. This sequence joins TRBV6-1 and TRBJ1-2; D not resolved. Between the trimmed V and J ends, which lost 7 bases and 8 bases, there was a span of 23 bases. The germline gives CDR1 MNHNS, CDR2 SASEGT. This CDR3 spans 15 amino acids.

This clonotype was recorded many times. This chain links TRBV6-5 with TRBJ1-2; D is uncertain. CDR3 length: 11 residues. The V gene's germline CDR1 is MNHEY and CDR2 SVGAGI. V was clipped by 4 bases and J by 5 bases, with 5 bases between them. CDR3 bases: TGTGCCAGCAGTTCCTCGTATGGCTACACCTTC. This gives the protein CASSSSYGYTF.

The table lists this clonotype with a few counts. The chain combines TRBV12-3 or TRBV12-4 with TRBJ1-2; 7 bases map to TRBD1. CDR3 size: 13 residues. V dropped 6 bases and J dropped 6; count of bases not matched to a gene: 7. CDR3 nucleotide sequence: TGTGCCAGCAGAACCGACAGGGTAGATGGCTACACCTTC. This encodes CASRTDRVDGYTF.

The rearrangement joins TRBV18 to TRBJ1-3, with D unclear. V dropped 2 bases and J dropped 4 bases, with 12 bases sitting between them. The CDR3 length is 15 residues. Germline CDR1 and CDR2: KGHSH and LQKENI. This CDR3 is CASSPVNGVGNTIYF. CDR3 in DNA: TGTGCCAGCTCACCAGTAAACGGGGTCGGAAACACCATATATTTT.

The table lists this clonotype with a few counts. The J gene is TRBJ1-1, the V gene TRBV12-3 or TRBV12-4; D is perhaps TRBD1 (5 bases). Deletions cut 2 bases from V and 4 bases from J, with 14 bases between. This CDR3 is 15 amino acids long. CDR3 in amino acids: CASSLTGGGVTEAFF. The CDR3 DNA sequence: TGTGCCAGCAGTTTAACAGGCGGTGGGGTCACTGAAGCTTTCTTT.

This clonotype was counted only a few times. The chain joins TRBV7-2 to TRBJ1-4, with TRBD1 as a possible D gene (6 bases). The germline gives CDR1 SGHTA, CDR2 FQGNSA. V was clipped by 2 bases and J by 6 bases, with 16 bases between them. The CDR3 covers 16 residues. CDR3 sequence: CASSLSVGAADEKLFF. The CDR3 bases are TGTGCCAGCAGCTTATCGGTGGGGGCAGCGGATGAAAAACTGTTTTTT. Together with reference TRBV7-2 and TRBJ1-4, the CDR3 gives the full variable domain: GAGVSQSPSNKVTEKGKDVELRCDPISGHTALYWYRQSLGQGLEFLIYFQGNSAPDKSGLPSDRFSAERTGGSVSTLTIQRTQQEDSAVYLCASSLSVGAADEKLFFGSGTQLSVL.

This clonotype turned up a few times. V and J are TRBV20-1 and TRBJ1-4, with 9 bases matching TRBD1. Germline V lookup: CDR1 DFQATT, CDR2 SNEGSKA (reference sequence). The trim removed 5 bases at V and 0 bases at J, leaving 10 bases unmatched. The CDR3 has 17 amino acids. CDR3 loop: CSAVPGQGAPTNEKLFF. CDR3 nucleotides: TGCAGTGCTGTACCGGGACAGGGAGCCCCAACTAATGAAAAACTGTTTTTT.

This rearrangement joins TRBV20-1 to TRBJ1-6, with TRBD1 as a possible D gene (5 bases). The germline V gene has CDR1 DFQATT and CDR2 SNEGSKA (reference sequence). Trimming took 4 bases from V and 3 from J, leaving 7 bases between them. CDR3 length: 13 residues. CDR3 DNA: TGCAGTGCTAAACAGGTCTATAATTCACCCCTCCACTTT. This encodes CSAKQVYNSPLHF.

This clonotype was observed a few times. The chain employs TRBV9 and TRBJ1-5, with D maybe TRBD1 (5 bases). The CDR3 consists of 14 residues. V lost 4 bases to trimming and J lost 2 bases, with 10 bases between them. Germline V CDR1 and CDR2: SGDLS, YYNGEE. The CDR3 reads CASSPRGGNQPQHF. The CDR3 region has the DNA TGTGCCAGCAGCCCCCGAGGGGGCAATCAGCCCCAGCATTTT.

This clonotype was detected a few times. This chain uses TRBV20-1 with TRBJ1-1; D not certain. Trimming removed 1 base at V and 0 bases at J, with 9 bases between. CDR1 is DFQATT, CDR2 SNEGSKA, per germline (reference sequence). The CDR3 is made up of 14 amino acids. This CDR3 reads CSARGGRMNTEAFF. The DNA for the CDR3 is TGCAGTGCTAGAGGAGGACGGATGAACACTGAAGCTTTCTTT.

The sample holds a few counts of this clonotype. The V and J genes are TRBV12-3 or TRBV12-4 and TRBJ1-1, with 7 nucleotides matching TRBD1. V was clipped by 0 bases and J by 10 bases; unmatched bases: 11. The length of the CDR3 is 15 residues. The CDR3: CASSLARGQEGSAFF. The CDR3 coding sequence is TGTGCCAGCAGTTTAGCCCGAGGACAGGAAGGATCAGCTTTCTTT.

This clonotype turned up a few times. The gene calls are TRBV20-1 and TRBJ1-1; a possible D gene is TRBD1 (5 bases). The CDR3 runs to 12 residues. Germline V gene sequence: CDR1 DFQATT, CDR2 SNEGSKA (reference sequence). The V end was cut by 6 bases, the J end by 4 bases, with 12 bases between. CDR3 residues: CSASDTPTEAFF. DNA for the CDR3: TGCAGTGCGTCGGACACCCCCACTGAAGCTTTCTTT.

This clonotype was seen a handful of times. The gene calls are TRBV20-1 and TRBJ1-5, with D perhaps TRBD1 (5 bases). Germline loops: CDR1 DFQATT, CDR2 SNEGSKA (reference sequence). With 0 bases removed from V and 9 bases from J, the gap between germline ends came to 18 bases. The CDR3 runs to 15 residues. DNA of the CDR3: TGCAGTGCTAGAGAAAGACCGGGACCTTCATGGCCCCAGCATTTT. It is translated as CSARERPGPSWPQHF.

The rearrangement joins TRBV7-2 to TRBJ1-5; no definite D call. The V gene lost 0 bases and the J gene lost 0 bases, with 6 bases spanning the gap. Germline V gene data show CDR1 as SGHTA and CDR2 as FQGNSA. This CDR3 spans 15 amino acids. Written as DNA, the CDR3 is TGTGCCAGCAGCTTAGCGCAGATTAGCAATCAGCCCCAGCATTTT. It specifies CASSLAQISNQPQHF.

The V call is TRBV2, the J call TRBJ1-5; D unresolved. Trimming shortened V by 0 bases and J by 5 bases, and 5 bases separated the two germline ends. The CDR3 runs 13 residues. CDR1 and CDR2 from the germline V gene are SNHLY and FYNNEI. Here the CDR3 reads CASSEAEYQPQHF. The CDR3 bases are TGTGCCAGCAGTGAAGCGGAGTATCAGCCCCAGCATTTT.

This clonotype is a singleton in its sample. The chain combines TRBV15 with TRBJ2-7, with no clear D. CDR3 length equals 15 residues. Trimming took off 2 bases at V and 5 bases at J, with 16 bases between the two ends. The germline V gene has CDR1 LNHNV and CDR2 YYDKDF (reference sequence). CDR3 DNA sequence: TGTGCCACCAGCAGACTGGGCCTCGCTCTGGACGAGCAGTACTTC. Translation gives CATSRLGLALDEQYF.

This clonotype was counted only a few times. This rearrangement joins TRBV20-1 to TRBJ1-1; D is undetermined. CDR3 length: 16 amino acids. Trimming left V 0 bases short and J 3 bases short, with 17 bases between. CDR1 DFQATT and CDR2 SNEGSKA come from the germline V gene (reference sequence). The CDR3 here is CSARDAGMVWDTEAFF. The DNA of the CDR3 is TGCAGTGCTAGAGATGCGGGAATGGTGTGGGACACTGAAGCTTTCTTT.

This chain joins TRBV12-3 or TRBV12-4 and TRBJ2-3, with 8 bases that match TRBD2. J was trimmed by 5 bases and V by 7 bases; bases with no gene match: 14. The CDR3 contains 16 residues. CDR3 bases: TGTGCCAGCACCTCCTCATTTCGGGGGGGTGGAGATACGCAGTATTTT. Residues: CASTSSFRGGGDTQYF.

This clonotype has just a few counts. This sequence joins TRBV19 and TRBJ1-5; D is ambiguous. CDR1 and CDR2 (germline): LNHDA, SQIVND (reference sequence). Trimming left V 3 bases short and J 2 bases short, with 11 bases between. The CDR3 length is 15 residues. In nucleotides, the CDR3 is TGTGCCAGTAGTATGTGGAGGACCGGCAATCAGCCCCAGCATTTT. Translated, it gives CASSMWRTGNQPQHF.

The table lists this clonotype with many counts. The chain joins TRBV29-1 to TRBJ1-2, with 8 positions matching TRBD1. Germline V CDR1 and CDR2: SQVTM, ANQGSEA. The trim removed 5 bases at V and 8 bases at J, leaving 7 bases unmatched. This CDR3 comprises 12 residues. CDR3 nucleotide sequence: TGCAGCGTTAAGGACAGGGATGACGGCTACACCTTC. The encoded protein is CSVKDRDDGYTF.